This entry describes one T cell receptor beta chain. This entry comes from a study of control samples from healthy donors and cancer patients. Measured with immunoSEQ multiplex PCR; TCRdb has only the in-frame clones, and not every one. The table has about 55,000 clones, roughly 86% seen once; the top ten hold approximately 3.8%. With 5 bases removed from V and 4 bases from J, the gap between germline ends came to 16 bases. This CDR3 comprises 15 residues. Germline-derived CDR1 and CDR2 are SGHTA and FQGNSA. What was sequenced was blood. V and J are TRBV7-2 and TRBJ2-3; D might be TRBD1 or TRBD2, each matching 6 bases. The source of this sequence is a man aged 50 to 60 in good health. This CDR3 is CASSQQGLESDTQYF. For the CDR3, the DNA is TGTGCCAGCAGCCAACAGGGACTGGAATCAGATACGCAGTATTTT.